Below, 27 T cell receptor beta chains from the same sample are listed, as sequenced in a study of shared clonotypes between healthy human individuals. Generated by immunoSEQ multiplex PCR, the TCRdb table keeps only in-frame clones and is missing some. This table has hundreds of thousands of clones, about 74% appearing once. Sequencing was performed on memory CD4+ T cells sorted from blood. Regarding subset: CD45RA-negative fraction. All receptors derive from a woman between 25 and 40 years old in good health.

This clone has a handful of counts. The chain employs TRBV5-6 and TRBJ1-1, with 8 nucleotides matching TRBD1. Trimming at V came to 4 bases and at J to 6 bases, leaving 11 bases not matched to a gene. The germline CDR1 and CDR2 sequences are SGHDT and YYEEEE. The CDR3 runs 15 residues. The CDR3, as DNA: TGTGCCAGCAGCCCCAGGGGGCGAGCTCCACCTGAAGCTTTCTTT. It specifies CASSPRGRAPPEAFF.

V usage is TRBV27 and J usage is TRBJ1-1; D might be TRBD1 (6 bases). The CDR3 consists of 14 residues. CDR1 and CDR2 from the germline V gene are MNHEY and SMNVEV (reference sequence). Trimming removed 7 bases from V and 4 bases from J, with 16 bases in between. CDR3 amino acids: CASIKFGGATEAFF. The CDR3 DNA sequence: TGTGCCAGCATAAAATTCGGGGGGGCCACTGAAGCTTTCTTT.

The chain links TRBV5-1 to TRBJ2-7; D is undetermined. Germline V gene lookup returns CDR1 SGHRS and CDR2 YFSETQ. The CDR3 sequence is 14 residues long. V gave up 1 base and J gave up 2 bases, with 10 bases separating them. In DNA, the CDR3 is TGCGCCAGCAGCTTGAGGTTGCAAGCCTACGAGCAGTACTTC. It is translated as CASSLRLQAYEQYF. Based on the CDR3 plus reference TRBV5-1 and TRBJ2-7, the full variable domain is KAGVTQTPRYLIKTRGQQVTLSCSPISGHRSVSWYQQTPGQGLQFLFEYFSETQRNKGNFPGRFSGRQFSNSRSEMNVSTLELGDSALYLCASSLRLQAYEQYFGPGTRLTVT.

The chain couples TRBV7-6 to TRBJ2-1, with 7 bases that match TRBD1. CDR3 size: 14 residues. J lost 9 bases, V lost 0 bases, and 5 bases had no gene match. Germline values: CDR1 SGHVS, CDR2 FNYEAQ. The CDR3 DNA is TGTGCCAGCAGCTTAGCGGGACAGAGCAGTGAGCAGTTCTTC. Translated: CASSLAGQSSEQFF.

The chain recombines TRBV4-1 with TRBJ2-7; 7 bases are a match to TRBD2. Germline values: CDR1 MGHRA, CDR2 YSYEKL. This CDR3 region has 15 residues. The J segment lost 4 bases and the V segment lost 0 bases, leaving 6 bases of the junction unmatched. CDR3 sequence reads: CASSQEASGRYEQYF. The CDR3 coding sequence is TGCGCCAGCAGCCAAGAGGCTAGCGGAAGGTACGAGCAGTACTTC.

The chain joins TRBV19 to TRBJ1-1; D perhaps matches TRBD1 (5 bases). Deletions cut 0 bases from V and 0 bases from J, with 11 bases between. Germline CDR1 is LNHDA and CDR2 is SQIVND (reference sequence). The CDR3 sequence is 16 residues long. The CDR3: CASSIDDTGLNTEAFF. The CDR3 DNA reads as TGTGCCAGTAGTATAGATGATACAGGACTGAACACTGAAGCTTTCTTT.

This clone was counted many times. The J gene is TRBJ2-3, the V gene TRBV10-1; the match to TRBD2 covers 9 bases. J lost 6 bases, V lost 2 bases, and 6 bases had no gene match. Germline V CDR1 and CDR2: WNHNN, SYGVQD (reference sequence). CDR3 length: 15 residues. The chain's CDR3 is CASSERGTSWDTQYF. The DNA of the CDR3 is TGCGCCAGCAGTGAGAGGGGGACTAGCTGGGATACGCAGTATTTT.

The V call is TRBV5-4, the J call TRBJ2-1; tentative D call: TRBD2 (5 bases). The CDR3 runs 17 residues. Deletions cut 0 bases from V and 5 bases from J, with 18 bases between. The germline gives CDR1 SGHNT, CDR2 YYREEE (reference sequence). CDR3 in amino acids: CASSLAFGFGGHNEQFF. DNA for the CDR3: TGTGCCAGCAGCTTGGCCTTTGGTTTTGGAGGACACAATGAGCAGTTCTTC.

V usage is TRBV11-2 and J usage is TRBJ2-7; 8 bases line up with TRBD2. Trimming at V came to 2 bases and at J to 7 bases, leaving 10 bases not matched to a gene. Germline V gene sequence: CDR1 SGHAT, CDR2 FQNNGV. The CDR3 has 15 amino acids. Here the CDR3 DNA reads TGTGCCAGCAGCTTAACTAGCGGAAGTATCTTGGAGCAGTACTTC. Translating it yields CASSLTSGSILEQYF. Using reference TRBV11-2 and TRBJ2-7 for the parts outside the CDR3, the full variable domain is EAGVAQSPRYKIIEKRQSVAFWCNPISGHATLYWYQQILGQGPKLLIQFQNNGVVDDSQLPKDRFSAERLKGVDSTLKIQPAKLEDSAVYLCASSLTSGSILEQYFGPGTRLTVT.

The gene calls are TRBV29-1 and TRBJ2-3; TRBD2 matches at 7 bases. The CDR3 sequence is 18 residues long. From germline, CDR1 is SQVTM and CDR2 ANQGSEA. The ends lost 7 bases at V and 0 bases at J; junction bases unmatched: 19. The CDR3 DNA is TGCAGCGGCGTCGGGGAGGGGACCCCCTACCATAGCACAGATACGCAGTATTTT. Protein: CSGVGEGTPYHSTDTQYF.

In regard to this clone: Distinct nucleotide sequences in the sample also encode this CDR3. The chain employs TRBV19 and TRBJ2-5; D not resolved. CDR3 length: 11 amino acids. Germline loops: CDR1 LNHDA, CDR2 SQIVND (reference sequence). Trimming stripped 2 bases from V and 5 bases from J, with 3 bases between. The CDR3 region is CASSIRETQYF. CDR3 nucleotides: TGTGCCAGTAGTATACGGGAGACCCAGTACTTC.

The chain is built from TRBV2 and TRBJ1-2; TRBD1 might be the D (5 bases). The CDR3 is made up of 14 amino acids. With 6 bases removed from V and 7 bases from J, the gap between germline ends came to 18 bases. CDR1 is SNHLY and CDR2 is FYNNEI in the germline V gene. DNA of the CDR3: TGTGCCAGCAGCGCCCCGGGGGTTTTCGGTGGCTACACCTTC. Residues: CASSAPGVFGGYTF.

V gene TRBV7-2 combines with J gene TRBJ2-7; D gene uncertain. Per germline, CDR1 SGHTA and CDR2 FQGNSA. The CDR3 contains 13 residues. V was cut by 1 base and J by 2 bases, with 6 bases left in between. CDR3: CASSLDPTYEQYF. Here the CDR3 DNA reads TGTGCCAGCAGCTTAGATCCGACCTACGAGCAGTACTTC.

Comments on this clone: This sample also contains other DNA sequences that code for the same CDR3. The J gene is TRBJ2-7, the V gene TRBV7-9, with 8 bases matching TRBD2. Looked up from germline, CDR1 is SEHNR and CDR2 is FQNEAQ (reference sequence). Trimming took 4 bases from V and 4 from J; bases not matched to a gene: 6. The CDR3 is made up of 14 amino acids. CDR3 sequence (DNA): TGTGCCAGCAGCTCCAGGAGCGGGAGTTACGAGCAGTACTTC. It translates to CASSSRSGSYEQYF.

Of note for this clone: At one end the junction does not follow the germline gene, possibly because of a read error. V and J are TRBV2 and TRBJ2-2; maybe TRBD2 (7 bases). The CDR3 covers 13 residues. Looked up from germline, CDR1 is SNHLY and CDR2 is FYNNEI. Here the CDR3 DNA reads TGCGGTACAGGGCGGGAGACCACCGGGGAGCTGTTTTTT. Its protein is CGTGRETTGELFF. Full variable domain (missing parts from reference TRBV2 and TRBJ2-2): EPEVTQTPSHQVTQMGQEVILRCVPISNHLYFYWYRQILGQKVEFLVSFYNNEISEKSEIFDDQFSVERPDGSNFTLKIRSTKLEDSAMYFCGTGRETTGELFFGEGSRLTVL.

This clone showed up just a few times. The rearrangement uses TRBV27 and TRBJ2-2; D gene uncertain. The V and J ends lost 4 bases and 6 bases respectively, with 12 bases between them. The germline CDR1 and CDR2 sequences are MNHEY and SMNVEV (reference sequence). The CDR3 extends over 14 amino acids. The CDR3 reads CASSSMGEAGELFF. CDR3 bases: TGTGCCAGCAGTTCTATGGGTGAGGCCGGGGAGCTGTTTTTT.

As concerns this clone: Other DNA sequences of this sample code for an identical CDR3. The chain uses TRBV25-1 and TRBJ1-1; D is uncertain. V lost 3 bases to trimming and J lost 3 bases, with 5 bases between them. Germline loops: CDR1 MGHDK, CDR2 SYGVNS. This CDR3 has 12 residues. CDR3 residues: CASSERDTEAFF. DNA for the CDR3: TGTGCCAGCAGTGAGAGAGACACTGAAGCTTTCTTT. Full variable domain (missing parts from reference TRBV25-1 and TRBJ1-1): EADIYQTPRYLVIGTGKKITLECSQTMGHDKMYWYQQDPGMELHLIHYSYGVNSTEKGDLSSESTVSRIRTEHFPLTLESARPSHTSQYLCASSERDTEAFFGQGTRLTVV.

The J gene is TRBJ2-7, the V gene TRBV5-4; 9 bases are a match to TRBD1. CDR1 is SGHNT, CDR2 YYREEE, per germline (reference sequence). This CDR3 is 14 amino acids long. V was clipped by 5 bases and J by 3 bases; unmatched bases: 6. This CDR3 reads CASRLGQGSYEQYF. CDR3 nucleotide sequence: TGTGCCAGCAGACTGGGACAGGGAAGCTACGAGCAGTACTTC.

The genes are TRBV29-1 and TRBJ2-2; unclear D gene. Germline V lookup: CDR1 SQVTM, CDR2 ANQGSEA. With 7 bases removed from V and 2 bases from J, the gap between germline ends came to 5 bases. The CDR3 extends over 11 amino acids. The DNA for the CDR3 is TGCAGCGGATACAACACCGGGGAGCTGTTTTTT. The encoded protein is CSGYNTGELFF.

The chain employs TRBV27 and TRBJ2-1, with a tentative D call TRBD1 (6 bases). Trimming took 4 bases from V and 11 from J, leaving 12 bases between them. This CDR3 has 12 amino acids. CDR1 is MNHEY and CDR2 is SMNVEV in the germline V gene (reference sequence). The DNA for the CDR3 is TGTGCCAGCAGTTCCAGGGACAAGAAGCAGTTCTTC. Protein: CASSSRDKKQFF.

This clone showed up just once. This chain joins TRBV27 and TRBJ2-3; TRBD1 or TRBD2 may be the D gene (5 bases each). CDR3 length: 14 residues. V lost 5 bases and J 2 bases, leaving 11 bases between the germline ends. Germline loops: CDR1 MNHEY, CDR2 SMNVEV (reference sequence). CDR3 in amino acids: CASSRGEFTDTQYF. The DNA for the CDR3 is TGTGCCAGCAGTAGAGGGGAGTTCACAGATACGCAGTATTTT.

The V call is TRBV10-2, the J call TRBJ2-2, with D possibly matching TRBD1 (5 bases). Trimming removed 7 bases at V and 6 bases at J, with 9 bases between. Germline V gene sequence: CDR1 WSHSY, CDR2 SAAADI. The CDR3 has 12 residues. CDR3 bases: TGCGCCAGCAATCCAGGGTCCGGGGAGCTGTTTTTT. Amino acids: CASNPGSGELFF.

The chain carries TRBV18 and TRBJ1-2, with 10 bases identical to TRBD1. CDR1 and CDR2 (germline): KGHSH, LQKENI. The CDR3 sequence is 15 residues long. V dropped 3 bases and J dropped 6; count of bases not matched to a gene: 7. CDR3 nucleotides: TGTGCCAGCTCACCGGGACAGGGGCGGTATGATGGCTACACCTTC. Its translation: CASSPGQGRYDGYTF.

The rearrangement joins TRBV7-7 to TRBJ2-5; D may correspond to TRBD1 or TRBD2 (5 bases each). This CDR3 comprises 14 residues. V was clipped by 5 bases and J by 5 bases, with 15 bases between them. Germline CDR1 reads SSHAT; CDR2 reads FNYEAQ (reference sequence). The CDR3 is CASSPRDGPETQYF. DNA of the CDR3: TGTGCCAGCAGCCCCCGGGACGGCCCCGAGACCCAGTACTTC.

The V and J genes are TRBV7-9 and TRBJ2-7, with no clear D. V lost 7 bases, J lost 6 bases, and 22 bases lay in between. CDR3 size: 15 residues. The V gene's germline CDR1 is SEHNR and CDR2 FQNEAQ (reference sequence). The CDR3 loop is CASTRWRNGEAEQYF. CDR3 nucleotide sequence: TGTGCCAGCACCCGATGGCGCAATGGTGAAGCCGAGCAGTACTTC.

This clone was counted only a few times. The J gene is TRBJ2-1, the V gene TRBV28; the match to TRBD1 covers 10 bases. This CDR3 is built from 15 residues. The V segment lost 5 bases and the J segment 6 bases; nucleotides outside the gene matches: 7. The germline V gene has CDR1 MDHEN and CDR2 SYDVKM. CDR3 sequence reads: CASSPQRTGGNEQFF. As DNA, the CDR3 is TGTGCCAGCAGTCCCCAAAGGACAGGGGGCAATGAGCAGTTCTTC. The variable domain in full, with the rest retrieved from reference TRBV28 and TRBJ2-1, is DVKVTQSSRYLVKRTGEKVFLECVQDMDHENMFWYRQDPGLGLRLIYFSYDVKMKEKGDIPEGYSVSREKKERFSLILESASTNQTSMYLCASSPQRTGGNEQFFGPGTRLTVL.

The chain employs TRBV10-1 and TRBJ1-2; unclear D gene. Germline values: CDR1 WNHNN, CDR2 SYGVQD (reference sequence). The CDR3 length is 13 residues. Trimming cost V 4 bases and J 2 bases, with 8 bases left between them. The CDR3 nucleotides are TGCGCCAGCAGTGCGTCGGGAAACTATGGCTACACCTTC. Translating it yields CASSASGNYGYTF.